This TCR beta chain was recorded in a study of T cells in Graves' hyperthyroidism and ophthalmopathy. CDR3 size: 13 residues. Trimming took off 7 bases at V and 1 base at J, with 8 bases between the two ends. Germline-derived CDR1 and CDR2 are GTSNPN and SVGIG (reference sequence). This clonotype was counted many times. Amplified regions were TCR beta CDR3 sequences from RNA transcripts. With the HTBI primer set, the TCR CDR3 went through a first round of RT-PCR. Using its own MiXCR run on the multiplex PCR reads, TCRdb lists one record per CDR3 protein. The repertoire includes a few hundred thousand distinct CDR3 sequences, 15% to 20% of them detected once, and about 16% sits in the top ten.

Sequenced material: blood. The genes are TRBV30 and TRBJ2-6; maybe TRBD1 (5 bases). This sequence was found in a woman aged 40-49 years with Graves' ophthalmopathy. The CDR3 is CAFDSSGANVLTF. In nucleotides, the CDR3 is TGTGCCTTCGACAGTTCTGGGGCCAACGTCCTGACTTTC.